The present entry profiles one T cell receptor beta chain with its context. Its target antigen remains unknown. The sample holds no much larger clone one base away, and base qualities are not on file. In the paper's terms, the time point label means: roughly 25 months on ibrutinib. For TCR beta library preparation, roughly 2 micrograms of genomic DNA were extracted from the cryopreserved PBMCs. Longitudinal blood samples from CLL patients receiving ibrutinib monotherapy were subjected to high-throughput TCR beta sequencing. The patients took part in an open-label, single-center phase 2 trial of ibrutinib monotherapy. The data belong to a study of cytotoxic CD8 clonotypes in ibrutinib-treated CLL (dated by TCRdb to the early 2020s). About the investigation overall: The cohort was composed of more than ten relapsed/refractory and around 15 treatment-naive patients; IGHV unmutated status was identified in approximately 17 patients. Responses were partial in 24 patients and complete in 2; after median around 72 months follow-up, about 14 stayed in remission and some twelve progressed. Response samples were taken after a median of 12 months on treatment, ranging from about 6 to 40 months. Samples averaged 255,043 productive templates and some 96,000 productive rearrangements. Of the 70 to 100 people in the trial, 26 had longitudinal samples available. Cryopreserved peripheral blood mononuclear cells were obtained prior to treatment, at the time of response, and at either disease progression or sustained remission. Patients were still on ibrutinib when every remission and progressive disease sample was collected. Overall results and qualifications from the work: Clonality increased at ibrutinib response, stayed stable in sustained remission, and fell back toward baseline at progression. Sustained-remission and progressing patients did not have matched sampling times, and lymph node repertoires were not examined. At baseline, clonality was higher than in age-matched healthy donors and showed a strong correlation with circulating CD8+ T-cell counts. Public clonotypes were rare and either contracted or stayed stable during treatment, and the rise in clonality at ibrutinib response reflected the expansion of private clonotypes.

Taken from cysteine to phenylalanine, the CDR3 has 15 residues. Only the CDR3 DNA is retained, 45 bases long and in frame from the first base. At the junction V is shortened by 2 bases and J by 2 bases, with 10 bases in between. Sequences MNHNS (CDR1) and SASEGT (CDR2) are obtained from the germline V gene. The goal of deep resolution MiSeq sequencing was a depth between 1 in 1 million and 1 in 200,000 T cells, and coverage averaged 10x per clonotype. The immunoSEQ hsTCRB Kit was used to generate the TCR beta libraries. The authors processed their data as follows. The data were analyzed with ImmunoSEQ Analyzer and ImmunoSEQ Data Assistant, and V, D and J gene assignments followed IMGT definitions. Clonality was computed as one minus normalized Shannon entropy of productive rearrangement frequencies, ranging from 0 to 1. Public clonotype analysis was restricted to overrepresented clonotypes comprising at least 0.05% of each patient's repertoire. About a dozen age-matched healthy donor repertoires from immuneACCESS served as clonality controls. Imported from immuneACCESS, the table was reduced by TCRdb to in-frame sequences with V and J called. These copies leave out some clones; in studies compared against another copy, an unresolved V gene accounts for under half, and the cause of the remainder is not known. The DNA gave D and trimming, while V, J and clone size come from that table. Recorded for this sample are some 50,000 clones; around 60% of them occurred a single time. The top ten clones comprise around a quarter of the sample.

This chain is built from TRBV6-1 and TRBJ2-1; the D gene assignment is ambiguous. The sample consisted of PBMCs, taken after 24 months of ibrutinib treatment. The clonotype originates from a human donor with chronic lymphocytic leukemia. The CDR3 in this case is CASSERPAPYNEQFF. The sequence in DNA is TGTGCCAGCAGTGAAAGGCCAGCGCCCTACAATGAGCAGTTCTTC.